A single sample is the source of the 22 T cell receptor beta chains below, sequenced in a study of shared clonotypes between healthy human individuals. Using immunoSEQ multiplex PCR, the repertoire was profiled, and TCRdb retains in-frame clones only, with some absent. The sample yields roughly 2.2 million clones, approximately 93% seen once. The sample comprised naive CD4+ T cells from PBMCs. Indicated subset: CD45RA+ positively selected. The receptors originated from a man aged 18 to 30 in good health. Some clones in this sample may be carry-over from other donors' samples.

This clone was seen only once. The chain employs TRBV5-1 and TRBJ2-1; TRBD2 matches at 13 bases. Germline V gene sequence: CDR1 SGHRS, CDR2 YFSETQ. The CDR3 contains 15 residues. The junction had 5 bases not matched to a gene; V was cut back by 4 bases and J by 7 bases. This CDR3 reads CASSPGTSGTNEQFF. For the CDR3, the DNA is TGCGCCAGCAGCCCCGGGACTAGCGGGACGAATGAGCAGTTCTTC.

The CDR3 DNA reads TGTGCCAGCACCCAGGGCCTTGCGCAGTCCTACGAGCAGTACTTC. Translation: CASTQGLAQSYEQYF. V is TRBV6-5 and J is TRBJ2-5, with TRBD1 as a possible D gene (5 bases). The tail of the sequence fits TRBJ2-7 better, so the J call may be wrong. The CDR3 has 15 amino acids. Germline CDR1 is MNHEY and CDR2 is SVGAGI.

This rearrangement joins TRBV2 to TRBJ2-2, with 8 bases aligning to TRBD2. This CDR3 has 15 residues. Germline V gene sequence: CDR1 SNHLY, CDR2 FYNNEI. Trimming removed 1 base from V and 6 bases from J; junction bases left unmatched: 4. The CDR3 nucleotides read TGTGCCAGCAGTGAAGACGGGAGGGCGGCCGGGGAGCTGTTTTTT. This gives the protein CASSEDGRAAGELFF.

In DNA, the CDR3 is TGTGCCAGCAGTTTAAACGGTTATCAGCCCCAGCATTTT. Protein: CASSLNGYQPQHF. The chain combines TRBV27 with TRBJ1-5; D remains ambiguous. Trimming stripped 2 bases from V and 5 bases from J, with 7 bases between. The CDR3 consists of 13 residues. Germline V gene lookup returns CDR1 MNHEY and CDR2 SMNVEV (reference sequence).

This chain uses TRBV19 with TRBJ1-2; TRBD1 might be the D (6 bases). CDR3 length: 12 amino acids. The germline CDR1 and CDR2 sequences are LNHDA and SQIVND (reference sequence). Trimming left V 7 bases short and J 6 bases short, with 12 bases between. CDR3 protein: CASNTGWDGYTF. CDR3 DNA: TGTGCCAGTAATACAGGGTGGGATGGCTACACCTTC.

The V call is TRBV4-1, the J call TRBJ2-5, with 7 positions matching TRBD1. Germline trimming cut 4 bases from V and 4 bases from J; bases unmatched to any gene: 6. Germline values: CDR1 MGHRA, CDR2 YSYEKL. This CDR3 is built from 14 residues. The CDR3 region is CASSLFPGGETQYF. DNA of the CDR3: TGCGCCAGCAGCCTATTCCCAGGGGGAGAGACCCAGTACTTC.

Worth noting for this clone: This sample also contains other DNA sequences that code for the same CDR3. This rearrangement joins TRBV7-9 to TRBJ2-2, with no clear D. The V gene lost 6 bases and the J gene lost 1 base, with 9 bases spanning the gap. Per germline, CDR1 SEHNR and CDR2 FQNEAQ (reference sequence). The CDR3 loop spans 14 amino acids. The CDR3 coding sequence is TGTGCCAGCAGTTTAAAACTGAACACCGGGGAGCTGTTTTTT. Protein product: CASSLKLNTGELFF.

The chain joins TRBV5-1 to TRBJ2-5; tentative D call: TRBD1 (5 bases). From germline, CDR1 is SGHRS and CDR2 YFSETQ. V was trimmed by 4 bases and J by 9 bases, leaving 19 bases between them. The CDR3 length is 14 residues. CDR3 in amino acids: CASSPIPTGVAQYF. CDR3 in DNA: TGCGCCAGCAGCCCGATACCCACAGGAGTGGCCCAGTACTTC. The complete variable domain, with remaining parts taken from reference TRBV5-1 and TRBJ2-5, reads KAGVTQTPRYLIKTRGQQVTLSCSPISGHRSVSWYQQTPGQGLQFLFEYFSETQRNKGNFPGRFSGRQFSNSRSEMNVSTLELGDSALYLCASSPIPTGVAQYFGPGTRLLVL.

The chain couples TRBV6-1 to TRBJ2-1; D unresolved. Trimming took 2 bases from V and 4 from J, leaving 6 bases between them. In germline, CDR1 is MNHNS, CDR2 SASEGT. The CDR3 has 13 amino acids. In DNA, the CDR3 is TGTGCCAGCAGTGAACTCAATTACAATGAGCAGTTCTTC. It specifies CASSELNYNEQFF.

The V gene is TRBV7-9, the J gene TRBJ1-5, with unresolved D. This CDR3 region has 15 residues. V lost 7 bases and J 0 bases, leaving 13 bases between the germline ends. Germline values: CDR1 SEHNR, CDR2 FQNEAQ (reference sequence). In DNA form, the CDR3 reads TGTGCCAGCACCACCGACGGATATAGCAATCAGCCCCAGCATTTT. This translates into CASTTDGYSNQPQHF.

The chain uses TRBV4-3 and TRBJ2-5, with D possibly TRBD1 on 6 matching bases. The V end lost 0 bases, the J end lost 5 bases, and 16 bases lay between the germline ends. The CDR3 is 16 amino acids. CDR1 is LGHNA, CDR2 YSLEER, per germline. The chain's CDR3 is CASSQEGRGMGETQYF. CDR3 sequence (DNA): TGCGCCAGCAGCCAAGAGGGAAGGGGGATGGGGGAGACCCAGTACTTC.

This chain links TRBV4-2 with TRBJ2-3, with D hard to call. The CDR3 length is 15 residues. Trimming shortened V by 3 bases and J by 0 bases, and 10 bases separated the two germline ends. Germline V gene lookup returns CDR1 LGHNA and CDR2 YNFKEQ. The CDR3 nucleotides read TGTGCCAGCAGCCAGGGAACACCTAGCACAGATACGCAGTATTTT. It translates to CASSQGTPSTDTQYF.

The chain is built from TRBV27 and TRBJ2-3; 9 nucleotides line up with TRBD1. The length of the CDR3 is 16 residues. Trimming at V came to 3 bases and at J to 4 bases, leaving 8 bases not matched to a gene. Germline loops: CDR1 MNHEY, CDR2 SMNVEV (reference sequence). CDR3: CASSFPGQGRSDTQYF. The CDR3 DNA is TGTGCCAGCAGTTTCCCCGGACAGGGGAGATCAGATACGCAGTATTTT.

The rearrangement joins TRBV8-2 to TRBJ2-6. TRBV8-2 is a documented pseudogene. CDR3 size: 16 residues. CDR3 in DNA: TGTGGCATTACACTTATAACACAAAGTCGGGCCAACGTCCTGACTTTC. It encodes CGITLITQSRANVLTF.

The genes are TRBV18 and TRBJ1-3; D is unclear. Germline assignment: CDR1 KGHSH and CDR2 LQKENI. Trimming left V 9 bases short and J 4 bases short, with 13 bases between. The CDR3 covers 13 residues. CDR3 region: CASTELHGNTIYF. DNA for the CDR3: TGTGCCAGTACCGAATTACACGGAAACACCATATATTTT.

The rearrangement uses TRBV7-8 and TRBJ2-1; 7 bases align to TRBD2. The CDR3 is 18 amino acids. Per the germline V gene, CDR1 is SGHVS and CDR2 is FQNEAQ. The junction had 10 bases not matched to a gene; V was cut back by 2 bases and J by 0 bases. CDR3 coding DNA: TGTGCCAGCAGCTTACGGGGGAGCGGGACCCACTCCTACAATGAGCAGTTCTTC. Protein sequence: CASSLRGSGTHSYNEQFF.

The V and J genes are TRBV5-5 and TRBJ1-5; no clear D gene. With 3 bases removed from V and 11 bases from J, the gap between germline ends came to 18 bases. Germline CDR1 is SGHKS and CDR2 is YYEKEE (reference sequence). The CDR3 totals 14 residues. The CDR3 is CASSSEPIDKAQHF. For the CDR3, the DNA is TGTGCCAGCAGCTCCGAACCAATCGATAAGGCCCAGCATTTT. Full variable domain (rest looked up from reference TRBV5-5 and TRBJ1-5): DAGVTQSPTHLIKTRGQQVTLRCSPISGHKSVSWYQQVLGQGPQFIFQYYEKEERGRGNFPDRFSARQFPNYSSELNVNALLLGDSALYLCASSSEPIDKAQHFGDGTRLSIL.

Comments on this clone: Other DNA variants within this sample encode the same CDR3. This chain joins TRBV7-9 and TRBJ1-1; D call uncertain. The V and J ends lost 5 bases and 0 bases respectively, with 7 bases between them. This CDR3 spans 13 amino acids. Germline lookup yields CDR1 SEHNR and CDR2 FQNEAQ (reference sequence). The CDR3 coding sequence is TGTGCCAGCAGCCCCCGGCTGAACACTGAAGCTTTCTTT. It codes for CASSPRLNTEAFF.

The genes are TRBV11-2 and TRBJ2-1, with 8 bases matching TRBD2. The CDR3 has 17 amino acids. The germline V gene has CDR1 SGHAT and CDR2 FQNNGV. J gave up 7 bases and V 1 base, and 12 bases lay outside the gene matches. The CDR3 DNA sequence: TGTGCCAGCAGCTTAGTTGGGTCGGCGGGAGGTGGGAATGAGCAGTTCTTC. It translates to CASSLVGSAGGGNEQFF.

The J gene is TRBJ1-1, the V gene TRBV11-2, with TRBD1 identical over 10 bases. The CDR3 runs 17 residues. Trimming cost V 5 bases and J 1 base; bases outside gene matches: 10. Germline assignment: CDR1 SGHAT and CDR2 FQNNGV. The CDR3 reads CASSPRDRGLPNTEAFF. The CDR3 bases are TGTGCCAGCAGCCCACGGGACAGGGGCCTTCCGAACACTGAAGCTTTCTTT.

This sequence joins TRBV4-1 and TRBJ2-3, with a possible D match to TRBD2 (5 bases). The V gene lost 3 bases and the J gene lost 4 bases, with 11 bases spanning the gap. CDR3 size: 14 residues. Germline V lookup: CDR1 MGHRA, CDR2 YSYEKL. For the CDR3, the DNA is TGCGCCAGCAGCCACCCGGGGAGAGCAGATACGCAGTATTTT. Amino acid sequence: CASSHPGRADTQYF.

The sample holds one count of this clone. V gene TRBV28 combines with J gene TRBJ2-7; TRBD2 matches at 9 bases. CDR3 length equals 13 residues. After removal of 6 bases from V and 4 bases from J, the junction contained 4 bases not matched to a gene. CDR1 is MDHEN, CDR2 SYDVKM, per germline. The CDR3 spells CASRTSGRYEQYF. As DNA, the CDR3 is TGTGCCAGCAGGACTAGCGGTAGGTACGAGCAGTACTTC.